This T cell receptor (beta chain) comes out of a study of identical twins. Study-wide findings and caveats: Invariant T cells like MAIT and iNKT could partly confound the zero-insertion analyses. Insertions were fewer in abundant cord blood beta clonotypes, whereas memory repertoires showed none of this pattern. An excess of low generation probability was shown by twin-shared out-of-frame alpha sequences.

To note about this clonotype: As yet, its antigen is unknown.

Each cDNA held unique molecular identifiers, and template switching gave it a universal primer site. TCRdb reprocessed the 5' RACE reads via MiXCR and lists one record per CDR3 protein. The sample comprises 1.5 million or so distinct CDR3 sequences, more than 30% of which are singletons, and around 0.3% rests with the top ten. This TCR came from a newborn girl in good health. Sequenced material: cord blood.

The CDR3 DNA reads as TGTGCCAGCAGTGAACCCCAGCGGGGGGCCATTAGCTCCTACAATGAGCAGTTCTTC. Protein sequence: CASSEPQRGAISSYNEQFF. The chain uses TRBV2 and TRBJ2-1; TRBD2 aligns across 9 bases. V dropped 2 bases and J dropped 0; count of bases not matched to a gene: 11. The CDR3 is 19 amino acids. Germline CDR1 is SNHLY and CDR2 is FYNNEI.